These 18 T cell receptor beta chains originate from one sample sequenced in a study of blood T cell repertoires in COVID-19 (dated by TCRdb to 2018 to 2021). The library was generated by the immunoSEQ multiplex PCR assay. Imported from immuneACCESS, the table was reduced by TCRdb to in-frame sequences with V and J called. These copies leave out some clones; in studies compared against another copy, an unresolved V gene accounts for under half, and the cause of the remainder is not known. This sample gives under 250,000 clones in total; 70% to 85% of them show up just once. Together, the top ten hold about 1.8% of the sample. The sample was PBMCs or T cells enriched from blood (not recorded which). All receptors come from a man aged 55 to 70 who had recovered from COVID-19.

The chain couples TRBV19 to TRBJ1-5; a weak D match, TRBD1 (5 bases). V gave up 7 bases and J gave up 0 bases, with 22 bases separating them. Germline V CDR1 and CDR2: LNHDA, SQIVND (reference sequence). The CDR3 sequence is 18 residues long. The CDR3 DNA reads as TGTGCCAGTACCTCTCAGGGCACAGGCCCTTATAGCAATCAGCCCCAGCATTTT. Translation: CASTSQGTGPYSNQPQHF.

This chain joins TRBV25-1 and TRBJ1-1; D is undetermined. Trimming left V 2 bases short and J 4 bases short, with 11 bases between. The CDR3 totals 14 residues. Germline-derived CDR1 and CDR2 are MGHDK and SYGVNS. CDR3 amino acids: CASSERGLGTEAFF. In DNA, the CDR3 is TGTGCCAGCAGTGAACGGGGTCTGGGCACTGAAGCTTTCTTT. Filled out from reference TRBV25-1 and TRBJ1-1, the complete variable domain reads EADIYQTPRYLVIGTGKKITLECSQTMGHDKMYWYQQDPGMELHLIHYSYGVNSTEKGDLSSESTVSRIRTEHFPLTLESARPSHTSQYLCASSERGLGTEAFFGQGTRLTVV.

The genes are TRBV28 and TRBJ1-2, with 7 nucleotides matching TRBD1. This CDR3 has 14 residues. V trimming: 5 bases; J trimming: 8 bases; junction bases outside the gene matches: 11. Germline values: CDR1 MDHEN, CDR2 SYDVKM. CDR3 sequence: CASSPLWDSRGYTF. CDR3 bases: TGTGCCAGCAGTCCCCTTTGGGACAGTCGGGGCTACACCTTC.

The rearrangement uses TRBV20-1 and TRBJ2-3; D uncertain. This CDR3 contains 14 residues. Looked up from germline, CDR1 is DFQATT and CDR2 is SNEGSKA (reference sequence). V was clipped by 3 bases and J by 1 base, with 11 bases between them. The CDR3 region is CSASIDEGTDTQYF. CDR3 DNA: TGCAGTGCTAGTATTGACGAGGGCACAGATACGCAGTATTTT.

CDR3 nucleotide sequence: TGTGCCAGCAGCTTAGTGGGGGGACAGAAGACCGGGGAGCTGTTTTTT. Its protein is CASSLVGGQKTGELFF. The rearrangement joins TRBV7-2 to TRBJ2-2; D perhaps matches TRBD1 (7 bases). The V end lost 1 base, the J end lost 5 bases, and 14 bases lay between the germline ends. Germline CDR1 SGHTA, CDR2 FQGNSA. CDR3 length equals 16 residues.

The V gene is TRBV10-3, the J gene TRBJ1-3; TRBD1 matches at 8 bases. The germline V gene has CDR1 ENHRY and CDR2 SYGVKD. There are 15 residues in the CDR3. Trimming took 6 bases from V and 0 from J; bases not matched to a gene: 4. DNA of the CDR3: TGTGCCATCAGAGGACAGGGCCTCTCTGGAAACACCATATATTTT. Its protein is CAIRGQGLSGNTIYF.

CDR3: CASSTWDRAYGYTF. The CDR3 DNA reads TGTGCCAGCTCAACCTGGGACAGGGCCTATGGCTACACCTTC. The chain has TRBV3-1 (or the pseudogene TRBV3-2) and TRBJ1-2; 9 bases are shared with TRBD1. Germline CDR1 and CDR2: LGHDT and YNNKEL (reference sequence). V lost 8 bases to trimming and J lost 4 bases; unmatched junction nucleotides: 8. CDR3 length equals 14 residues.

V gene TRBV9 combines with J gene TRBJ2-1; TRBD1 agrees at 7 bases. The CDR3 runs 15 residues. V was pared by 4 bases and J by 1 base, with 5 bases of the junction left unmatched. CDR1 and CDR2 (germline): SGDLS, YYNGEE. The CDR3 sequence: CASSSTTGSYNEQFF. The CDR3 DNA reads TGTGCCAGCAGCTCGACGACAGGGTCCTACAATGAGCAGTTCTTC.

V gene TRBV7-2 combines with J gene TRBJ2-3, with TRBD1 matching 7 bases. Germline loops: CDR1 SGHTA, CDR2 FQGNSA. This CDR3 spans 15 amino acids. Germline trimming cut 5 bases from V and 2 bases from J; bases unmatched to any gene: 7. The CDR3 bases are TGTGCCAGCAGCCAATCGACAGGGTACACAGATACGCAGTATTTT. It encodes CASSQSTGYTDTQYF.

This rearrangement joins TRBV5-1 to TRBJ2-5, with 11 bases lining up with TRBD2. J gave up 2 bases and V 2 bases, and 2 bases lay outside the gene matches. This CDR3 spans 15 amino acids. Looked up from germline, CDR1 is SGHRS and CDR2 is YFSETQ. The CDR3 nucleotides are TGCGCCAGCAGCTTTAGCGGGGGGGATCAAGAGACCCAGTACTTC. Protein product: CASSFSGGDQETQYF.

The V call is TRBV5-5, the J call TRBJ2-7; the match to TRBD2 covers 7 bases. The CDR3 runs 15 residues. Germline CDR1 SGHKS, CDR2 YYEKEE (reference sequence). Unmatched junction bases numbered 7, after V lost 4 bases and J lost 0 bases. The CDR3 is CASSATSESSYEQYF. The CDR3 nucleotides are TGTGCCAGCAGCGCCACTAGCGAAAGCTCCTACGAGCAGTACTTC.

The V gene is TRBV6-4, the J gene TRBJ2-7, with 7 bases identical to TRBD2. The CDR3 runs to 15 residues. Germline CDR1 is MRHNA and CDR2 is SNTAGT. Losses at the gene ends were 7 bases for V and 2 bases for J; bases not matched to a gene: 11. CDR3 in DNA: TGTGCCAGCAACCTAAGCGGGGCCTATCCCTACGAGCAGTACTTC. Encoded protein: CASNLSGAYPYEQYF.

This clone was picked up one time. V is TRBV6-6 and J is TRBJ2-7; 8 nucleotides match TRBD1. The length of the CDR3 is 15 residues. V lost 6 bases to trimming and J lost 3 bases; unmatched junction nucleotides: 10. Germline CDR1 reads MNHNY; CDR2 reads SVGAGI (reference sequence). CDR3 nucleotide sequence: TGTGCCAGCAGGATGGGACAGGTCGTCTTCTACGAGCAGTACTTC. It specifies CASRMGQVVFYEQYF.

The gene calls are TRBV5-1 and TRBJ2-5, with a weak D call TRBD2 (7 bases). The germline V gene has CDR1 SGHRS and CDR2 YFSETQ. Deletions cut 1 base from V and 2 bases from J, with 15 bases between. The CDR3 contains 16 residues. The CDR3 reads CASSLSGQRGQETQYF. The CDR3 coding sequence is TGCGCCAGCAGCTTGTCCGGACAGCGGGGACAAGAGACCCAGTACTTC.

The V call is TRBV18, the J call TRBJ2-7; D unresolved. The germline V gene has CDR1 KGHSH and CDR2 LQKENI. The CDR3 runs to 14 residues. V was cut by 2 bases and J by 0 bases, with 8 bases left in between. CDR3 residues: CASSPSTSSYEQYF. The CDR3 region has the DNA TGTGCCAGCTCACCATCAACGAGCTCCTACGAGCAGTACTTC.

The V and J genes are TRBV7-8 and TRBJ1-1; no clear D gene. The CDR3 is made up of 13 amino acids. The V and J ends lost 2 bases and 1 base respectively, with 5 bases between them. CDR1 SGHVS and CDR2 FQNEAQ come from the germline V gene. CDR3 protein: CASSLRRNTEAFF. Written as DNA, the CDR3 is TGTGCCAGCAGCTTACGGAGGAACACTGAAGCTTTCTTT.

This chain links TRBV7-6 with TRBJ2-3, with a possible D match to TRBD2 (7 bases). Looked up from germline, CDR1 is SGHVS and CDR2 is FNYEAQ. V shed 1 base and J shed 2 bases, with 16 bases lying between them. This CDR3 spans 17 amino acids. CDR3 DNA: TGTGCCAGCAGCTTAGAAGGGGCGGGGGCCCACACAGATACGCAGTATTTT. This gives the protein CASSLEGAGAHTDTQYF.

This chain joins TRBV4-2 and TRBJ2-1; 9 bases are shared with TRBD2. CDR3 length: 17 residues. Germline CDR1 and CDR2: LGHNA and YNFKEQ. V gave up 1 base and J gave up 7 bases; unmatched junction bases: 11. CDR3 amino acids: CASSQVLGGGALNEQFF. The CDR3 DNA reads TGTGCCAGCAGCCAAGTACTTGGCGGGGGGGCGTTGAATGAGCAGTTCTTC.